Presented here are 23 T cell receptor beta chains from one specimen sequenced in a study of CD8 T cells in ankylosing spondylitis. TCRdb ran MiXCR on the 5' RACE reads and lists one entry per CDR3 protein. The sample holds tens of thousands of distinct CDR3 sequences; roughly 5% are singletons and the top ten take 2% to 2.5%. The sequenced sample consisted of blood, either unsorted or a sorted T cell fraction (not recorded which). The origin of the receptors is a male donor with ankylosing spondylitis or in good health (not recorded which).

In its sample, this clonotype was seen many times. The V and J genes are TRBV20-1 and TRBJ1-6; unclear D gene. The CDR3 is made up of 14 amino acids. The V gene lost 1 base and the J gene lost 4 bases, with 8 bases spanning the gap. The germline V gene encodes CDR1 DFQATT and CDR2 SNEGSKA (reference sequence). CDR3 in amino acids: CSARGHGYNSPLHF. In DNA, the CDR3 is TGCAGTGCTAGAGGACACGGTTATAATTCACCCCTCCACTTT.

In its sample, this clonotype was seen many times. DNA for the CDR3: TGTGCCAGCCGAACCAATCAGCCCCAGCATTTT. Its translation is CASRTNQPQHF. The rearrangement links TRBV28 to TRBJ1-5; D uncertain. CDR3 size: 11 residues. Looked up from germline, CDR1 is MDHEN and CDR2 is SYDVKM. V was clipped by 8 bases and J by 3 bases, with 5 bases between them.

This clonotype was observed at least ten times. The CDR3 sequence: CASSVSGFRTDKYSNQPQHF. The CDR3 DNA reads as TGCGCCAGCAGCGTCTCGGGATTTCGGACAGATAAGTATAGCAATCAGCCCCAGCATTTT. This chain links TRBV4-3 with TRBJ1-5; D might be TRBD1 (6 bases). CDR3 length: 20 residues. With 5 bases removed from V and 0 bases from J, the gap between germline ends came to 26 bases. Germline V gene lookup returns CDR1 LGHNA and CDR2 YSLEER.

This clonotype was recorded at least ten times. J is TRBJ1-1 and V is TRBV28; D unclear. CDR1 is MDHEN, CDR2 SYDVKM, per germline. The CDR3 is 17 amino acids. V gave up 4 bases and J gave up 0 bases, with 18 bases separating them. In DNA, the CDR3 is TGTGCCAGCAGTTCGGACGGTATTTCGGTTATGAACACTGAAGCTTTCTTT. It translates to CASSSDGISVMNTEAFF.

This clonotype has at least ten counts. The J gene is TRBJ1-6, the V gene TRBV20-1, with a possible D match to TRBD1 (6 bases). The CDR3 length is 16 residues. Germline values: CDR1 DFQATT, CDR2 SNEGSKA (reference sequence). V was clipped by 6 bases and J by 0 bases, with 15 bases between them. The CDR3 here is CSATTGPSSYNSPLHF. In DNA form, the CDR3 reads TGCAGTGCGACTACAGGGCCAAGCTCCTATAATTCACCCCTCCACTTT.

In its sample, this clonotype was seen many times. The genes are TRBV7-2 and TRBJ2-1; TRBD2 aligns across 11 bases. The germline CDR1 and CDR2 sequences are SGHTA and FQGNSA. CDR3 length: 15 residues. The junction had 3 bases not matched to a gene; V was cut back by 7 bases and J by 1 base. The CDR3 here is CASKPSGGSYNEQFF. The CDR3 DNA reads as TGTGCCAGCAAACCTAGCGGGGGGTCCTACAATGAGCAGTTCTTC.

This clonotype was picked up many times. The gene calls are TRBV29-1 and TRBJ2-5; no clear D. The CDR3 contains 12 residues. Germline CDR1 reads SQVTM; CDR2 reads ANQGSEA. The CDR3 bases are TGCAGTAGCCGAGATGGGAAAGAGACCCAGTACTTC. Encoded protein: CSSRDGKETQYF.

This clonotype was observed at least ten times. This rearrangement joins TRBV6-5 to TRBJ2-3; 12 bases match TRBD2. The CDR3 sequence is 16 residues long. Germline CDR1 reads MNHEY; CDR2 reads SVGAGI. V lost 4 bases to trimming and J lost 7 bases; unmatched junction nucleotides: 9. CDR3 region: CASSSTRLAGANTQYF. The CDR3 DNA reads TGTGCCAGCAGTTCGACACGACTAGCGGGGGCTAATACGCAGTATTTT.

This clonotype was seen ten or more times. The chain employs TRBV27 and TRBJ1-6, with TRBD1 matching over 12 bases. Germline values: CDR1 MNHEY, CDR2 SMNVEV (reference sequence). This CDR3 contains 17 residues. V lost 5 bases and J lost 7; bases outside the gene matches: 9. CDR3 sequence reads: CASSPGTGGGGNSPLHF. CDR3 DNA: TGTGCCAGCAGTCCGGGGACAGGGGGCGGTGGGAATTCACCCCTCCACTTT.

This clonotype was seen ten or more times. This chain uses TRBV7-2 with TRBJ1-5; weak D call: TRBD1 (6 bases). The V and J ends lost 5 bases and 6 bases respectively, with 14 bases between them. Germline V gives CDR1 SGHTA, CDR2 FQGNSA. The CDR3 covers 14 residues. The CDR3 DNA sequence: TGTGCCAGCAGCGATAGCGTACAGGGTCAGCCCCAGCATTTT. Amino acid sequence: CASSDSVQGQPQHF.

At least ten counts were recorded for this clonotype. This chain uses TRBV4-2 with TRBJ2-1; D not resolved. V was cut by 1 base and J by 6 bases, with 1 base left in between. The CDR3 length is 11 residues. Germline lookup yields CDR1 LGHNA and CDR2 YNFKEQ. The CDR3 DNA sequence: TGTGCCAGCAGCCAAGGCAATGAGCAGTTCTTC. Protein: CASSQGNEQFF.

In this sample, this clonotype turned up many times. This sequence joins TRBV28 and TRBJ2-5; D might be TRBD1 (5 bases). V lost 3 bases, J lost 0 bases, and 8 bases lay in between. This CDR3 region has 14 residues. Germline CDR1 is MDHEN and CDR2 is SYDVKM. The CDR3 loop reads CASSFRQHQETQYF. The CDR3, as DNA: TGTGCCAGCAGTTTCAGACAGCACCAAGAGACCCAGTACTTC.

Ten or more counts support this clonotype. This chain uses TRBV5-1 with TRBJ2-3; tentatively, D is TRBD1 (5 bases). The V gene's germline CDR1 is SGHRS and CDR2 YFSETQ. This CDR3 is built from 17 residues. Deletions cut 0 bases from V and 0 bases from J, with 14 bases between. The CDR3 coding sequence is TGCGCCAGCAGCTTGGCCTTGGGGCCAAGGAGCACAGATACGCAGTATTTT. Its protein product is CASSLALGPRSTDTQYF.

About this clonotype itself: Just one base apart from a much larger clone, this may be a read error. The chain carries TRBV6-2 or TRBV6-3 and TRBJ1-5; weak D call: TRBD1 (5 bases). CDR1 and CDR2 (germline): MNHEY, SVGEGT. The length of the CDR3 is 14 residues. The CDR3 is CVSRRGYSNQPQHF. Here the CDR3 DNA reads TGTGTCAGTAGGAGGGGTTATAGCAATCAGCCCCAGCATTTT.

The table lists this clonotype with many counts. This chain connects TRBV11-2 to TRBJ2-2, with D hard to call. V lost 2 bases and J 6 bases, leaving 7 bases between the germline ends. Germline V gene sequence: CDR1 SGHAT, CDR2 FQNNGV. The CDR3 runs 13 residues. CDR3 loop: CASSLSSPGELFF. The CDR3 coding sequence is TGTGCCAGCAGCTTATCCTCGCCCGGGGAGCTGTTTTTT.

This clonotype was counted ten times or more. The chain carries TRBV10-3 and TRBJ2-7, with 12 nucleotides matching TRBD2. The germline CDR1 and CDR2 sequences are ENHRY and SYGVKD. J gave up 4 bases and V 3 bases, and 4 bases lay outside the gene matches. This CDR3 comprises 15 residues. CDR3 sequence reads: CAISDVTSGGYEQYF. CDR3 sequence (DNA): TGTGCCATCAGTGATGTGACTAGCGGGGGTTACGAGCAGTACTTC.

In its sample, this clonotype was seen many times. The genes are TRBV10-1 and TRBJ1-2, with 11 bases that match TRBD1. V shed 2 bases and J 8 bases; nucleotides not matched to a gene: 10. CDR1 is WNHNN and CDR2 is SYGVQD in the germline V gene (reference sequence). This CDR3 region has 16 residues. Written as DNA, the CDR3 is TGCGCCAGCAGTGAGGCGAGGACAGGGGGCTCGGAGGGCTACACCTTC. This sequence encodes CASSEARTGGSEGYTF.

About this clonotype itself: Given a much more abundant clone one base away, this may be a read error. CDR3 nucleotides: TGTGCCAGCAGCTGGGGACAGAACACCGAGGAGCTGTTTTTT. This codes for CASSWGQNTEELFF. The gene calls are TRBV25-1 and TRBJ2-2; 7 positions agree with TRBD1. Per the germline V gene, CDR1 is MGHDK and CDR2 is SYGVNS. The CDR3 runs to 14 residues.

This clonotype was seen ten or more times. The chain combines TRBV20-1 with TRBJ2-7, with D unclear. This CDR3 has 14 amino acids. CDR1 DFQATT and CDR2 SNEGSKA come from the germline V gene (reference sequence). Trimming removed 0 bases from V and 0 bases from J, with 9 bases in between. The CDR3 sequence: CSARDWANSYEQYF. DNA of the CDR3: TGCAGTGCTAGAGATTGGGCGAACTCCTACGAGCAGTACTTC.

In this sample, this clonotype turned up many times. V gene TRBV20-1 combines with J gene TRBJ2-2; a weak D match, TRBD1 (6 bases). Germline V lookup: CDR1 DFQATT, CDR2 SNEGSKA (reference sequence). The ends were cut back, 2 bases at V and 4 bases at J, with 8 bases in the middle. This CDR3 comprises 13 residues. The CDR3 DNA reads TGCAGTGCTAGAAGGGGGAGCACCGGGGAGCTGTTTTTT. Translation gives CSARRGSTGELFF.

Comment on this clonotype: One junction end does not reproduce the germline sequence, and a read error may be involved. The rearrangement uses TRBV12-3 or TRBV12-4 and TRBJ2-7; 10 bases align to TRBD2. This CDR3 has 18 residues. CDR3: CTSSLGLSGGSSSYEQYF. The CDR3 DNA reads TGTACCAGCAGTTTAGGGCTTAGCGGGGGGTCTAGCTCCTACGAGCAGTACTTC.

There are many counts of this clonotype. The genes are TRBV7-9 and TRBJ2-3; tentative D call: TRBD2 (5 bases). Germline CDR1 SEHNR, CDR2 FQNEAQ (reference sequence). The CDR3 spans 15 residues. The V end lost 3 bases, the J end lost 1 base, and 11 bases lay between the germline ends. The CDR3 sequence is CASSLLALGTDTQYF. CDR3 sequence (DNA): TGTGCCAGCAGCTTGCTAGCTTTGGGCACAGATACGCAGTATTTT.

CDR3: CSAPTGTGGYEQYF. DNA of the CDR3: TGCAGTGCTCCTACCGGGACGGGGGGATACGAGCAGTACTTC. The rearrangement joins TRBV20-1 to TRBJ2-7; 7 positions match TRBD2. The CDR3 is made up of 14 amino acids. Germline lookup yields CDR1 DFQATT and CDR2 SNEGSKA (reference sequence). V was clipped by 5 bases and J by 4 bases; unmatched bases: 11.